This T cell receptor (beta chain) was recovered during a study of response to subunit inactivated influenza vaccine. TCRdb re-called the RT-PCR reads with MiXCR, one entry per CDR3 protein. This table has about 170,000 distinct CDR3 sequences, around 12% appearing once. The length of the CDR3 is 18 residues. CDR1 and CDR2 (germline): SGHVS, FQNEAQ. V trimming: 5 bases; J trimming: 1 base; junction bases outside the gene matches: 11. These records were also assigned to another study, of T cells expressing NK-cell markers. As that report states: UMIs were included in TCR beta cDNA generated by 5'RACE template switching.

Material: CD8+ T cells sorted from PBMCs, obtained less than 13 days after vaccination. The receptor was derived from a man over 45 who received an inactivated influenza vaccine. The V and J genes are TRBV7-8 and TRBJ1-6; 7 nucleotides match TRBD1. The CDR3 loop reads CASSEGGTVFSYNSPLHF. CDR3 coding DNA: TGTGCCAGCAGCGAGGGGGGGACAGTATTTTCCTATAATTCACCCCTCCACTTT.